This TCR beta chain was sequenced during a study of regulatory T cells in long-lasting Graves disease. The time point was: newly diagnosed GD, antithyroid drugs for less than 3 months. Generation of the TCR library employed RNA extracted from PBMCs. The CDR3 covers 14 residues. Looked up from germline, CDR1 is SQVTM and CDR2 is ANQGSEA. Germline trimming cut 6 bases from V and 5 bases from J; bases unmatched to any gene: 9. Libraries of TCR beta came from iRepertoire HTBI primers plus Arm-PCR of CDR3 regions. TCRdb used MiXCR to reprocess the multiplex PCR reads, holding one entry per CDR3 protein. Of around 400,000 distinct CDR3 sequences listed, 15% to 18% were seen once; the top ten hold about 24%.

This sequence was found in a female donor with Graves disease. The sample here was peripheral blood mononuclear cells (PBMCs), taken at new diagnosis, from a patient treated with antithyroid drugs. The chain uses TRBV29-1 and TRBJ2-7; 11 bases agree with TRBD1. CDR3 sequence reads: CSVGQGAKLNEQYF. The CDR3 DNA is TGCAGCGTAGGACAGGGGGCGAAGTTGAACGAGCAGTACTTC.